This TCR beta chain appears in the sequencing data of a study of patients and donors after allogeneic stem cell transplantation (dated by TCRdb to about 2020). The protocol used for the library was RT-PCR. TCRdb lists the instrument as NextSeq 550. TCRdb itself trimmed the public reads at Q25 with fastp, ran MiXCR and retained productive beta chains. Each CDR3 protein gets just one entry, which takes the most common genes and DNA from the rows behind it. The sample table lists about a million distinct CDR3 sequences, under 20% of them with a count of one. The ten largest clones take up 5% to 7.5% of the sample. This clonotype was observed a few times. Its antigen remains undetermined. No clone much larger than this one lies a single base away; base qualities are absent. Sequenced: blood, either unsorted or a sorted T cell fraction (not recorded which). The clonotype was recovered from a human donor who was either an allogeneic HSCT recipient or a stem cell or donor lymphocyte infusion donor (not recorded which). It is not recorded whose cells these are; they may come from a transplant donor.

The nucleotide sequence reads as follows: TGTGCCAACCTCGGGCCCGCTACGCCCTATGGCTACACCTTC. It encodes CANLGPATPYGYTF. The V gene is TRBV2 and the J gene is TRBJ1-2; the D gene cannot be resolved reliably. Spanning cysteine to phenylalanine, the CDR3 consists of 14 amino acids. The entry retains the CDR3 DNA only, 42 bases that are in frame from base 1. The germline V gene gives CDR1 as SNHLY and CDR2 as FYNNEI. V is clipped by 10 bases and J by 4 bases, and the sequence between their germline boundaries is 19 bases long.